Detailed here is one T cell receptor beta chain. TCRdb recomputed calls from the RT-PCR reads with MiXCR, one row per CDR3 protein. The sample has 550,000 to 750,000 distinct CDR3 sequences; 14% are singletons. The CDR3 runs to 15 residues. Trimming removed 2 bases from V and 1 base from J; junction bases left unmatched: 5. Germline-derived CDR1 and CDR2 are MNHNS and SASEGT. The sequenced sample was memory CD4+ T cells from blood. This clonotype was obtained from a female donor in good health, serving as a healthy control. The rearrangement uses TRBV6-1 and TRBJ2-7; the match to TRBD1 covers 7 bases. The CDR3 DNA reads as TGTGCCAGCAGTGAACGCTGGACAGGATCCTACGAGCAGTACTTC. It yields the protein CASSERWTGSYEQYF.